The source of this T cell receptor (beta chain) is a study of CD8 T cells in Susac syndrome. Random hexamers were used to reverse transcribe the RNA input (0.5 to 1 ug). A single record per CDR3 protein comes from TCRdb applying MiXCR to the immunoSEQ multiplex PCR reads. The table has roughly 150,000 distinct CDR3 sequences, roughly 95% seen once; the top ten hold 0.16%. Patients with Susac syndrome met the recently defined diagnostic criteria for definite or probable disease. Through negative isolation, CD4+ and CD8+ T cells were obtained, while TEMRA cells were enriched using FACS. The germline gives CDR1 SGDLS, CDR2 YYNGEE. V gave up 3 bases and J gave up 7 bases, with 8 bases separating them. There are 13 residues in the CDR3.

The rearrangement joins TRBV9 to TRBJ1-6, with D unresolved. The sample comprised CD4+ T cells from PBMCs. The receptor was derived from a human donor with Susac syndrome. Written as DNA, the CDR3 is TGTGCCAGCAGCGCCTCAGCGAATTCACCCCTCCACTTT. Amino acid sequence: CASSASANSPLHF.